The 30 T cell receptor beta chains listed next were all sequenced from one sample in a study of CD8 T cells in ankylosing spondylitis. TCRdb re-derived calls from the 5' RACE reads in MiXCR, one entry per CDR3 protein. This table has about 360,000 distinct CDR3 sequences, approximately 22% appearing once. What was sequenced was blood, either unsorted or a sorted T cell fraction (not recorded which). The receptors come from a male donor with ankylosing spondylitis or in good health (not recorded which).

V usage is TRBV12-3 or TRBV12-4 and J usage is TRBJ1-2, with D possibly matching TRBD1 (5 bases). CDR3 size: 14 residues. Trimming took 7 bases from V and 6 from J, leaving 18 bases between them. CDR3 residues: CASTTGGTGDGYTF. The DNA of the CDR3 is TGTGCCAGCACCACCGGGGGTACCGGGGATGGCTACACCTTC.

The chain recombines TRBV24-1 with TRBJ2-1; the D gene is possibly TRBD2 (6 bases). CDR1 is KGHDR and CDR2 is SFDVKD in the germline V gene. The CDR3 is 15 amino acids. Trimming stripped 3 bases from V and 7 bases from J, with 15 bases between. CDR3 nucleotides: TGTGCCACCAGTGATGCGGGACCCTGGGAGAATGAGCAGTTCTTC. As protein: CATSDAGPWENEQFF.

The rearrangement joins TRBV30 to TRBJ2-2; perhaps TRBD1 as D (5 bases). The CDR3 extends over 15 amino acids. Germline V gives CDR1 GTSNPN, CDR2 SVGIG (reference sequence). V was trimmed by 2 bases and J by 0 bases, leaving 10 bases between them. The CDR3 protein is CAWSIRTSNTGELFF. The CDR3 DNA reads TGTGCCTGGAGTATTAGGACATCGAACACCGGGGAGCTGTTTTTT.

V and J are TRBV12-3 or TRBV12-4 and TRBJ2-3, with 7 bases lining up with TRBD1. The CDR3 covers 15 residues. Trimming removed 4 bases from V and 2 bases from J; junction bases left unmatched: 6. The CDR3 DNA reads as TGTGCCAGCAGTTCCCGGGACAGCCTCACAGATACGCAGTATTTT. Its protein product is CASSSRDSLTDTQYF.

The V and J genes are TRBV19 and TRBJ2-7, with D possibly TRBD2 on 6 matching bases. Between the trimmed V and J ends, which lost 1 base and 3 bases, there was a span of 13 bases. CDR1 and CDR2 (germline): LNHDA, SQIVND (reference sequence). The CDR3 contains 15 residues. The CDR3 DNA is TGTGCCAGTAGTATAGGTTCCGGGGGAAGCTACGAGCAGTACTTC. As protein: CASSIGSGGSYEQYF.

This clonotype was detected ten times or more. The gene calls are TRBV29-1 and TRBJ2-3; 7 bases are shared with TRBD1. The germline CDR1 and CDR2 sequences are SQVTM and ANQGSEA. The CDR3 runs 16 residues. V shed 6 bases and J 1 base; nucleotides not matched to a gene: 13. The CDR3 bases are TGCAGCGTGGCCGGGACAGAGACGAGGGGCACAGATACGCAGTATTTT. It is translated as CSVAGTETRGTDTQYF.

This clonotype showed up just a few times. V and J are TRBV3-1 and TRBJ2-5; the D is unclear. The CDR3 runs to 16 residues. CDR1 and CDR2 (germline): LGHDT, YNNKEL (reference sequence). Deletions cut 1 base from V and 1 base from J, with 13 bases between. The CDR3 bases are TGTGCCAGCAGCCAAGTGGTCCGAGAGAGCCAAGAGACCCAGTACTTC. The encoded protein is CASSQVVRESQETQYF.

A remark on this clonotype: The junction differs from germline at one of its ends, possibly a read error. V usage is TRBV10-3 and J usage is TRBJ2-5; the match to TRBD2 covers 7 bases. Germline V gives CDR1 ENHRY, CDR2 SYGVKD. The CDR3 has 14 residues. The CDR3 nucleotides read TGTACCATCAGTGAGTCGGGAGGCCAAGAGACCCAGTACTTC. It translates to CTISESGGQETQYF.

This clonotype was seen a few times. This sequence joins TRBV20-1 and TRBJ2-2; no clear D gene. Trimming removed 3 bases from V and 0 bases from J, with 5 bases in between. Germline V gene sequence: CDR1 DFQATT, CDR2 SNEGSKA (reference sequence). The CDR3 is made up of 13 amino acids. CDR3 DNA: TGCAGTGCTAGCCGCTCGAACACCGGGGAGCTGTTTTTT. It yields the protein CSASRSNTGELFF.

This clonotype has a handful of counts. The V call is TRBV12-3 or TRBV12-4, the J call TRBJ2-7, with TRBD1 matching over 7 bases. The V and J ends lost 1 base and 7 bases, in that order; junction bases with no gene match: 7. The length of the CDR3 is 14 residues. The CDR3 DNA follows: TGTGCCAGCAGTTTAGGCAGGGGGTCCGGGGAGCAGTACTTC. Amino acid sequence: CASSLGRGSGEQYF.

This clonotype turned up a few times. The chain joins TRBV4-1 to TRBJ2-1, with D unresolved. The CDR3 contains 14 residues. V was trimmed by 3 bases and J by 6 bases, leaving 12 bases between them. Germline V gives CDR1 MGHRA, CDR2 YSYEKL. CDR3 sequence (DNA): TGCGCCAGCAGCCAGGGGTATGGACGCAATGAGCAGTTCTTC. Translating gives CASSQGYGRNEQFF.

The chain uses TRBV6-1 and TRBJ2-7; D gene unclear. The V gene lost 1 base and the J gene lost 2 bases, with 12 bases spanning the gap. This CDR3 comprises 15 residues. Germline lookup yields CDR1 MNHNS and CDR2 SASEGT. CDR3 loop: CASSEGETSAYEQYF. CDR3 sequence (DNA): TGTGCCAGCAGTGAAGGGGAAACCTCTGCCTACGAGCAGTACTTC.

On this clonotype itself: This may come from a read error, since a much larger clone is one base off. The rearrangement uses TRBV12-3 or TRBV12-4 and TRBJ2-3; D may be TRBD2 (6 bases). The CDR3 extends over 12 amino acids. Deletions cut 6 bases from V and 3 bases from J, with 7 bases between. The CDR3 loop reads CASREGTDTQYF. The CDR3 nucleotides are TGTGCCAGCAGGGAGGGGACAGATACGCAGTATTTT.

This clonotype has only a few counts. V gene TRBV20-1 combines with J gene TRBJ1-4; D call uncertain. The CDR3 runs 14 residues. Trimming took off 3 bases at V and 5 bases at J, with 13 bases between the two ends. Germline lookup yields CDR1 DFQATT and CDR2 SNEGSKA (reference sequence). CDR3 amino acids: CSASPDLDNEKLFF. DNA for the CDR3: TGCAGTGCTAGCCCTGACCTGGACAATGAAAAACTGTTTTTT.

The chain has TRBV4-1 and TRBJ2-3; tentatively, D is TRBD1 or TRBD2 (5 bases each). Germline V gene sequence: CDR1 MGHRA, CDR2 YSYEKL. The CDR3 length is 16 residues. The ends were cut back, 1 base at V and 14 bases at J, with 25 bases in the middle. Here the CDR3 DNA reads TGCGCCAGCAGCCAAGGGGGGTCGGCAACGACCGACCGGGTGTATTTT. Translation gives CASSQGGSATTDRVYF.

This chain links TRBV6-5 with TRBJ2-7; D possibly corresponds to TRBD1 (5 bases). Germline V gene data show CDR1 as MNHEY and CDR2 as SVGAGI. The CDR3 runs 14 residues. V lost 2 bases to trimming and J lost 2 bases, with 10 bases between them. The DNA of the CDR3 is TGTGCCAGCAGTTACGGGGCAGAGGCCTACGAGCAGTACTTC. Amino acids: CASSYGAEAYEQYF.

This clonotype occurred a few times. The chain joins TRBV6-5 to TRBJ1-4, with TRBD1 matching over 7 bases. J lost 8 bases, V lost 4 bases, and 1 base had no gene match. The CDR3 contains 12 residues. The germline V gene encodes CDR1 MNHEY and CDR2 SVGAGI. CDR3 nucleotides: TGTGCCAGCAGTTCACAGGGGGAAAAACTGTTTTTT. It yields the protein CASSSQGEKLFF.

This clonotype is a singleton in its sample. This sequence joins TRBV5-4 and TRBJ2-2, with D maybe TRBD2 (6 bases). Germline V gene data show CDR1 as SGHNT and CDR2 as YYREEE (reference sequence). The length of the CDR3 is 15 residues. V lost 1 base and J 4 bases, leaving 11 bases between the germline ends. The CDR3 reads CASSLNREATGELFF. The CDR3 region has the DNA TGTGCCAGCAGCTTGAATAGGGAGGCCACCGGGGAGCTGTTTTTT.

The rearrangement uses TRBV11-2 and TRBJ2-3; the D gene is possibly TRBD1 (6 bases). The CDR3 totals 13 residues. Trimming took 5 bases from V and 7 from J, leaving 13 bases between them. From germline, CDR1 is SGHAT and CDR2 FQNNGV. CDR3 nucleotides: TGTGCCAGCAGCCTTGGACAGCTCTATACGCAGTATTTT. Translation: CASSLGQLYTQYF.

The genes are TRBV30 and TRBJ2-2; no clear D. Per the germline V gene, CDR1 is GTSNPN and CDR2 is SVGIG (reference sequence). CDR3 length equals 13 residues. Trimming pared 2 bases from V and 0 bases from J, leaving 4 bases between. CDR3 DNA: TGTGCCTGGAGTACCTCGAACACCGGGGAGCTGTTTTTT. Translation: CAWSTSNTGELFF.

The chain uses TRBV5-1 and TRBJ2-5; perhaps TRBD1 as D (6 bases). CDR3 size: 13 residues. Trimming stripped 1 base from V and 3 bases from J, with 7 bases between. Per germline, CDR1 SGHRS and CDR2 YFSETQ. The CDR3 here is CASSLWTEETQYF. Written as DNA, the CDR3 is TGCGCCAGCAGCTTGTGGACAGAAGAGACCCAGTACTTC.

This rearrangement joins TRBV7-3 to TRBJ2-3; 8 nucleotides line up with TRBD2. CDR3 length: 17 residues. The V segment lost 2 bases and the J segment 0 bases; nucleotides outside the gene matches: 7. In germline, CDR1 is SGHTA, CDR2 FQGTGA. The CDR3, as DNA: TGTGCCAGCAGCTTATTGGGGCCTAGCGGGAGCACAGATACGCAGTATTTT. Its protein is CASSLLGPSGSTDTQYF.

The chain links TRBV2 to TRBJ2-6; TRBD1 matches 7 bases. CDR3 length: 18 amino acids. The germline V gene encodes CDR1 SNHLY and CDR2 FYNNEI. The V gene end was trimmed by 2 bases and the J gene end by 6 bases; junction bases not matched to a gene: 13. This chain's CDR3 is CASSERGPGAYEANVLTF. The CDR3 DNA follows: TGTGCCAGCAGTGAAAGGGGGCCAGGGGCCTACGAGGCCAACGTCCTGACTTTC.

The genes are TRBV14 and TRBJ2-1; 8 bases line up with TRBD2. CDR1 and CDR2 (germline): SGHDN, FVKESK. The CDR3 loop spans 16 amino acids. The junction had 6 bases not matched to a gene; V was cut back by 1 base and J by 4 bases. The CDR3 sequence: CASSQGGGPSYNEQFF. The DNA for the CDR3 is TGTGCCAGCAGCCAAGGCGGGGGGCCATCTTACAATGAGCAGTTCTTC.

This clonotype has a handful of counts. CDR3 in amino acids: CASSSPRGLDNEQFF. The CDR3 DNA reads TGTGCCAGCAGTTCCCCCAGGGGCCTCGACAATGAGCAGTTCTTC. The V call is TRBV12-3 or TRBV12-4, the J call TRBJ2-1, with a tentative D call TRBD1 (6 bases). Trimming stripped 4 bases from V and 5 bases from J, with 15 bases between. This CDR3 has 15 residues.

The chain joins TRBV19 to TRBJ2-7; D is uncertain. Trimming shortened V by 5 bases and J by 0 bases, and 8 bases separated the two germline ends. Germline assignment: CDR1 LNHDA and CDR2 SQIVND (reference sequence). The CDR3 runs 13 residues. The CDR3: CASSPESSYEQYF. As DNA, the CDR3 is TGTGCCAGTAGTCCTGAGAGCTCCTACGAGCAGTACTTC.

V gene TRBV7-9 combines with J gene TRBJ1-1; 8 positions match TRBD1. Germline CDR1 SEHNR, CDR2 FQNEAQ (reference sequence). V was clipped by 4 bases and J by 1 base; unmatched bases: 8. The CDR3 sequence is 16 residues long. The CDR3 nucleotides read TGTGCCAGCAGCTCATCGACAGGGGCAGGGAACACTGAAGCTTTCTTT. Amino acid sequence: CASSSSTGAGNTEAFF.

The table lists this clonotype with a few counts. The junction differs from germline at one of its ends, possibly a read error. The rearrangement links TRBV6-4 to TRBJ2-3; the D gene is possibly TRBD1 (5 bases). Germline V gives CDR1 MRHNA, CDR2 SNTAGT. The CDR3 consists of 15 residues. The CDR3 DNA follows: TGTGCCAGCAGCATGGACATGGGGCGTCCGGATACGCAGTACTTT. Residues: CASSMDMGRPDTQYF.

V gene TRBV20-1 combines with J gene TRBJ2-7; no clear D. This CDR3 has 13 amino acids. The germline V gene has CDR1 DFQATT and CDR2 SNEGSKA (reference sequence). V lost 3 bases and J 0 bases, leaving 9 bases between the germline ends. This CDR3 reads CSARSPSSYEQYF. DNA of the CDR3: TGCAGTGCTAGGTCCCCTAGCTCCTACGAGCAGTACTTC.

The J gene is TRBJ1-2, the V gene TRBV4-1, with a tentative D call TRBD1 (5 bases). The germline gives CDR1 MGHRA, CDR2 YSYEKL. The CDR3 totals 14 residues. The V end lost 1 base, the J end lost 8 bases, and 14 bases lay between the germline ends. The CDR3 is CASSQVQGSGGYTF. As DNA, the CDR3 is TGCGCCAGCAGCCAAGTGCAGGGATCCGGCGGCTACACCTTC.